This is a list of T cell receptor beta chains from one sample in a study of glioma-infiltrating T cells after dendritic cell vaccination. The data were produced by immunoSEQ multiplex PCR, yet TCRdb's version contains in-frame clones alone and is incomplete. This table holds more than 20,000 clones, roughly 78% found once. Sample: blood, taken before dendritic cell vaccination. All receptors derive from a human donor with glioblastoma. Both conserved end residues are part of each CDR3.

v_call	j_call	cdr3_aa
TRBV6-1	TRBJ1-2	CASTSRDRAYGYTF
TRBV6-1	TRBJ1-5	CASMTFNQPQHF
TRBV5-1	TRBJ2-2	CASSHGKNTGELFF
TRBV7-2	TRBJ2-2	CASSLVWALNTGELFF
TRBV12-2	TRBJ2-5	CASPTSSTSGRKETQYF
TRBV19	TRBJ1-1	CASSIRQKIMNTEAFF
TRBV28	TRBJ2-2	CASSLLSGTNTGELFF
TRBV7-9	TRBJ1-1	CASSLLRQGGTEAFF
TRBV7-9	TRBJ2-7	CASSVNRGRIEQYF
TRBV29-1	TRBJ1-1	CSVENGGNTEAFF
TRBV5-4	TRBJ2-7	CASSNGTSYEQYF
TRBV7-7	TRBJ2-2	CASSRDSLPTGELFF
TRBV19	TRBJ2-7	CASKRGGSSYEQYF
TRBV7-2	TRBJ2-7	CASSRRTSGTSGIEQYF
TRBV14	TRBJ2-7	CASSRPPSREQYF
TRBV2	TRBJ2-2	CASSKREGSGELFF
TRBV5-4	TRBJ2-3	CASSQAAGPTDTQYF
TRBV19	TRBJ1-2	CASSPRQYHGYTF
TRBV4-3	TRBJ2-2	CASSQTATGELFF
TRBV19	TRBJ2-1	CASSPLASYNEQFF
TRBV9	TRBJ2-1	CASSVGPGTSGVYNEQFF
TRBV27	TRBJ2-3	CASSPSTDTQYF
TRBV28	TRBJ2-5	CASINRKLGLAWSQYF
TRBV12-5	TRBJ1-1	CASGPPAPGQGDRIRESTEAFF
TRBV27	TRBJ1-1	CASSFRSMNTEAFF
TRBV29-1	TRBJ2-7	CSAGQGNEQYF
TRBV7-9	TRBJ2-4	CASSPVGTGSNIQYF
TRBV15	TRBJ2-6	CATSHSGANVLTF
TRBV27	TRBJ2-1	CASGSLAGGNNEQFF
TRBV5-1	TRBJ2-7	CASSFNIAGTHEQYF
TRBV25-1	TRBJ2-5	CASGLTGNQETQYF
TRBV27	TRBJ1-1	CASSLHFYAEAFF
TRBV2	TRBJ2-7	CASRPTWSHEQYF
TRBV29-1	TRBJ1-1	CSALRQGLNTEAFF
TRBV19	TRBJ2-7	CASSRETSYEQYF
TRBV6-1	TRBJ2-4	CASSEQGVAKNIQYF
TRBV4-3	TRBJ2-1	CASSLRDSHYNEQFF